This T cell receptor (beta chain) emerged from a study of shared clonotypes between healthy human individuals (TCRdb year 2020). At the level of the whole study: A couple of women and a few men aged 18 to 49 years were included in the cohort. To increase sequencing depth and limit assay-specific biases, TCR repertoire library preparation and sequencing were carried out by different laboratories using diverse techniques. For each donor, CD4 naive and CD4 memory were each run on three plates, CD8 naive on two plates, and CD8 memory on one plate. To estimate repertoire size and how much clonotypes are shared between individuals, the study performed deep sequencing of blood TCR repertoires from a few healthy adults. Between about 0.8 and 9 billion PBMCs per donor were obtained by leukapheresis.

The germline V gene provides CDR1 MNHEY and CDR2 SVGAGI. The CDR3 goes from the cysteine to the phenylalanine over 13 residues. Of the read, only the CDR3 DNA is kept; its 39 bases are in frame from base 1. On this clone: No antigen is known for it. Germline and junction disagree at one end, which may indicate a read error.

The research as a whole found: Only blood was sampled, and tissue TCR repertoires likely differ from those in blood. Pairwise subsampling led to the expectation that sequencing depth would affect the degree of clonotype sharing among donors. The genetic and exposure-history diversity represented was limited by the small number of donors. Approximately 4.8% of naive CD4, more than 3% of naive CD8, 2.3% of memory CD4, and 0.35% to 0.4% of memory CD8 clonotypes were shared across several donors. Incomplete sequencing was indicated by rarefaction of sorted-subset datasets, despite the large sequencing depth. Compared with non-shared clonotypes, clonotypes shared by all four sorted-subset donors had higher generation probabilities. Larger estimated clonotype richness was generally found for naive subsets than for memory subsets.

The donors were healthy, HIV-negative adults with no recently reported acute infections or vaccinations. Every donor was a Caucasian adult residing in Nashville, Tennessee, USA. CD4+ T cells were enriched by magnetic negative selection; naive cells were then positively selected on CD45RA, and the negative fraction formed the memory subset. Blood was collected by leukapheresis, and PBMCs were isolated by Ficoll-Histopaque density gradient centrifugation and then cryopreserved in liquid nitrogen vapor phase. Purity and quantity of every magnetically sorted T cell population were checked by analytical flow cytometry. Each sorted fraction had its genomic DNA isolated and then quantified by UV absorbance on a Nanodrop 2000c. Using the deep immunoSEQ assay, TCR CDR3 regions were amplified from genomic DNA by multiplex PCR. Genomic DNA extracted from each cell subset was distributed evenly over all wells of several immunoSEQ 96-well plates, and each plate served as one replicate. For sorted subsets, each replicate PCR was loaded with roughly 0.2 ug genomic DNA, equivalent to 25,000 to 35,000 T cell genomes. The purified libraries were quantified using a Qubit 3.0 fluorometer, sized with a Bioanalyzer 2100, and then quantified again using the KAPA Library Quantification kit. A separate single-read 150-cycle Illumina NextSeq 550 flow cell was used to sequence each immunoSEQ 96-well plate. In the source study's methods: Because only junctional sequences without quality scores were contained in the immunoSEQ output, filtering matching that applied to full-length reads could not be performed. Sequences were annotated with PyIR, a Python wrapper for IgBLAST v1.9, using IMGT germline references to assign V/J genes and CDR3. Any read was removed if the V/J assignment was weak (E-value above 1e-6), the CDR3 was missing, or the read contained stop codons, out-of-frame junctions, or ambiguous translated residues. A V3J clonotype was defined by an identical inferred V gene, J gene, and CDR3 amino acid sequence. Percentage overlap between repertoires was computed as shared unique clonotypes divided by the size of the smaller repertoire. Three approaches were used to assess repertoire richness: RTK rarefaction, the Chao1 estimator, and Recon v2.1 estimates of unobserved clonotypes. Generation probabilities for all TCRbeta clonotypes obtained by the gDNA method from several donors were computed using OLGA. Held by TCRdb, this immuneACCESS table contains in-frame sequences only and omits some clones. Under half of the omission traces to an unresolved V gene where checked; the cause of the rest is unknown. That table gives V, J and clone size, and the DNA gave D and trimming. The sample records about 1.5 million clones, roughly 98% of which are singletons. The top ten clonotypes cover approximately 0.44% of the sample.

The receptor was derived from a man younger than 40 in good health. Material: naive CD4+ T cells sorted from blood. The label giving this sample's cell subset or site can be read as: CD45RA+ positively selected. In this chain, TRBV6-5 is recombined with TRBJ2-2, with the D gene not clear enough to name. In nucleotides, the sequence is TGTGCCAGCACACGTGGGAACGCCGGGGAGCTGTTTTTT. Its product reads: CASTRGNAGELFF.